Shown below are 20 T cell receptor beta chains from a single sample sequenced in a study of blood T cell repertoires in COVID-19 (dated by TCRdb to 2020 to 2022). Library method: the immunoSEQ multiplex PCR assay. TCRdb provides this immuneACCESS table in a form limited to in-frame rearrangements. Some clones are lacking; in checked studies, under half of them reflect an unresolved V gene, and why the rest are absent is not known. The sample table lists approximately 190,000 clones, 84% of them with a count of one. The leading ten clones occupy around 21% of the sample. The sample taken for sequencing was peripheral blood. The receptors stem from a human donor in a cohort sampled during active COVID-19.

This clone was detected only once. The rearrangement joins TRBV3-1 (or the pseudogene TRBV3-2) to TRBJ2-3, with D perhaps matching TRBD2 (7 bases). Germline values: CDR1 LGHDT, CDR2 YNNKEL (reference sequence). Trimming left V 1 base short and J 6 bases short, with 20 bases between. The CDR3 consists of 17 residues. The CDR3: CASSQGPWGGLADTQYF. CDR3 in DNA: TGTGCCAGCAGCCAAGGGCCGTGGGGGGGCCTTGCGGATACGCAGTATTTT.

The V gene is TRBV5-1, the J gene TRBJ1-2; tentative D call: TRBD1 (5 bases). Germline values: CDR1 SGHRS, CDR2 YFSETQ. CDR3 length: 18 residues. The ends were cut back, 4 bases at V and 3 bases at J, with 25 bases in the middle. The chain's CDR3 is CASSVFRDSGRSDYGYTF. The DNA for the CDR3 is TGCGCCAGCAGCGTTTTCCGGGACTCGGGTCGGTCTGACTATGGCTACACCTTC.

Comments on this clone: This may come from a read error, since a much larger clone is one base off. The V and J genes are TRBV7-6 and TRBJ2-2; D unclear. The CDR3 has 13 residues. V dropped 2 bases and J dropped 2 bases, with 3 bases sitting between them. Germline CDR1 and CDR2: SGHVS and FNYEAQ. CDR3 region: CASSLTNTGELFF. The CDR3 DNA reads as TGTGCCAGCAGCTTAACAAACACCGGGGAGCTGTTTTTT.

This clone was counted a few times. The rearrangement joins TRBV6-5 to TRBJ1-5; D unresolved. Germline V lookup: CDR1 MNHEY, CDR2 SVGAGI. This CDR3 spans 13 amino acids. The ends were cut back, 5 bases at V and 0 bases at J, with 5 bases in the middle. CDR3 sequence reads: CASSQYSNQPQHF. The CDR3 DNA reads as TGTGCCAGCAGTCAGTATAGCAATCAGCCCCAGCATTTT.

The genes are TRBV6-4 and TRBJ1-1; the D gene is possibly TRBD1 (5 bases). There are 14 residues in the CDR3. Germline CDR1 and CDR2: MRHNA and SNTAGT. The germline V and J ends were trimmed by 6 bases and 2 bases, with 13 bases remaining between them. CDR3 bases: TGTGCCAGCAGGACGTCGGGGGTTAACACTGAAGCTTTCTTT. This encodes CASRTSGVNTEAFF.

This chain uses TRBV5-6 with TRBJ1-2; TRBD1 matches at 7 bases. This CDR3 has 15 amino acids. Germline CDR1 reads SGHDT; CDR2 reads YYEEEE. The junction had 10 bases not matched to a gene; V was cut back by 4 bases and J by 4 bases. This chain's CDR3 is CASSPTGTLGYGYTF. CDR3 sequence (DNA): TGTGCCAGCAGCCCGACAGGGACCCTTGGCTATGGCTACACCTTC.

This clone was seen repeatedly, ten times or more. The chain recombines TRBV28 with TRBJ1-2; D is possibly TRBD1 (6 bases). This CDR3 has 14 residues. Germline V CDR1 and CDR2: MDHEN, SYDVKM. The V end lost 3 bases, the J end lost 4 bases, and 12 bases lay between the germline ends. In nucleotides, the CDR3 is TGTGCCAGCAGTTTCCCCGGACAGTCCTATGGCTACACCTTC. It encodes CASSFPGQSYGYTF.

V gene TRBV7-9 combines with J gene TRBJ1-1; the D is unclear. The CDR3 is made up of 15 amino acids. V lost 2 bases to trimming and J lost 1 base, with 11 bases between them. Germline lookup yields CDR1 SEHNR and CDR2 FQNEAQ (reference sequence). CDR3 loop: CASSLLSVPNTEAFF. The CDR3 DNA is TGTGCCAGCAGCTTACTTTCGGTTCCGAACACTGAAGCTTTCTTT.

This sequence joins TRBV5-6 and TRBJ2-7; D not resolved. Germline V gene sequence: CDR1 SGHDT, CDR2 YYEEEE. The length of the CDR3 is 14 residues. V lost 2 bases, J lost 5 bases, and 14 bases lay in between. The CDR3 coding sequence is TGTGCCAGCAGCTTTGGCGGCCTTACACACGAGCAGTACGTC. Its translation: CASSFGGLTHEQYV.

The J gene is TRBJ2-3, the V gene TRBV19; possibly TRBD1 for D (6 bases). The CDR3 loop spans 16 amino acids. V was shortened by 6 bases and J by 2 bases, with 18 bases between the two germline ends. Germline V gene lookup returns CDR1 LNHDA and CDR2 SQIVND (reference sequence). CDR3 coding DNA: TGTGCCAGTAGCCCTCTCCGGGACACTGTCACAGATACGCAGTATTTT. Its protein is CASSPLRDTVTDTQYF.

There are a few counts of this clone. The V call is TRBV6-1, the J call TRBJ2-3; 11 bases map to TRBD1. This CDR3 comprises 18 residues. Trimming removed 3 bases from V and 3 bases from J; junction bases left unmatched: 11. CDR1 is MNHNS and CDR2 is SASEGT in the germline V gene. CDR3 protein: CASSDPAGQGAQTDTQYF. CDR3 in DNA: TGTGCCAGCAGTGACCCCGCTGGACAGGGGGCGCAGACAGATACGCAGTATTTT.

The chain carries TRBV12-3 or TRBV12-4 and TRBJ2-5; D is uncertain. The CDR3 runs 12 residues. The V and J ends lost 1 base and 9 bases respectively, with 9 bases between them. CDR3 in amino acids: CASSLVALPQYF. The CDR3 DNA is TGTGCCAGCAGTTTAGTGGCCCTTCCCCAGTACTTC.

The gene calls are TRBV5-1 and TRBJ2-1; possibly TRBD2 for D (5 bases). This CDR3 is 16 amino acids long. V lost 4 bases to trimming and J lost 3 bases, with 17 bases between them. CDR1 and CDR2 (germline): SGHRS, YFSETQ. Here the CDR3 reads CASSIATGGGYNEQFF. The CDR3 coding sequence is TGCGCCAGCAGCATAGCCACTGGCGGAGGCTACAATGAGCAGTTCTTC.

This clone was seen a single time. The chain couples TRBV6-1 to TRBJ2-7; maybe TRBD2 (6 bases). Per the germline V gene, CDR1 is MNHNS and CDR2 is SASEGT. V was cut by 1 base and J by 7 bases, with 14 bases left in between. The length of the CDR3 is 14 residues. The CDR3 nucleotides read TGTGCCAGCAGTGAAGGGGGGACTCGGCTGGAGCAGTACGTC. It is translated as CASSEGGTRLEQYV.

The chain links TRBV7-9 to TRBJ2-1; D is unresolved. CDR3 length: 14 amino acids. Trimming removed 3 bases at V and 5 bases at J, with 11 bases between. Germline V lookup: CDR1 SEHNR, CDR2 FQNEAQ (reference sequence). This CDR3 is CASSLSGNNNEQFF. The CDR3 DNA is TGTGCCAGCAGCTTGTCAGGCAACAACAATGAGCAGTTCTTC. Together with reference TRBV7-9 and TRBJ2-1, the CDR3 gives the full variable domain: DTGVSQNPRHKITKRGQNVTFRCDPISEHNRLYWYRQTLGQGPEFLTYFQNEAQLEKSRLLSDRFSAERPKGSFSTLEIQRTEQGDSAMYLCASSLSGNNNEQFFGPGTRLTVL.

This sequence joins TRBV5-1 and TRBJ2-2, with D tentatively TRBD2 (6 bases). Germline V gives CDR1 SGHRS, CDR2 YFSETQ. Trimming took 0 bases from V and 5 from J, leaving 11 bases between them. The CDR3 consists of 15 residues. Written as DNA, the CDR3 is TGCGCCAGCAGCTTGGTAGGAGGGTTGACCGGGGAGCTGTTTTTT. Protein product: CASSLVGGLTGELFF.

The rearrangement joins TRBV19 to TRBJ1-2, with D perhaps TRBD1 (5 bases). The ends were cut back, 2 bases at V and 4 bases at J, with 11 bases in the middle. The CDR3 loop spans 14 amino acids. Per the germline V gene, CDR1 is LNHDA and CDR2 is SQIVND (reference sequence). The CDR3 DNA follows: TGTGCCAGTAGTATAAGGGACTTTATCTATGGCTACACCTTC. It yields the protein CASSIRDFIYGYTF.

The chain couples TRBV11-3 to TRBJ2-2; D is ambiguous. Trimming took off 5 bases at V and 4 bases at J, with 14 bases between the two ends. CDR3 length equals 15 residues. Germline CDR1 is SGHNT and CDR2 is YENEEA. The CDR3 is CASSPSPASTGELFF. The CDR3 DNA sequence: TGTGCCAGCAGCCCGAGCCCAGCTAGCACCGGGGAGCTGTTTTTT.

This CDR3 reads CSVRVVNTEAFF. In nucleotides, the CDR3 is TGCAGCGTGCGGGTTGTGAACACTGAAGCTTTCTTT. The J gene is TRBJ1-1, the V gene TRBV29-1; D is uncertain. Germline assignment: CDR1 SQVTM and CDR2 ANQGSEA. The CDR3 length is 12 residues. Trimming left V 6 bases short and J 0 bases short, with 8 bases between.

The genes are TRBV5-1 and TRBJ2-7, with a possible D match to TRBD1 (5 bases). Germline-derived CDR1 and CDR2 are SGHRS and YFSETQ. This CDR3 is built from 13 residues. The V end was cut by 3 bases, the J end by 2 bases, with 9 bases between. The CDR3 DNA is TGCGCCAGCAGCTCAGGGTCTACCTACGAGCAGTACTTC. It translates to CASSSGSTYEQYF.